The 5 T cell receptor beta chains below all came from one sample that was sequenced in a study of T-cell memory formation after mild COVID-19. TCRdb independently ran MiXCR on the 5' RACE reads; one entry per CDR3 protein. The sample includes around 300,000 distinct CDR3 sequences, roughly 13% of them seen just once. The sample was PBMCs or a T cell subset sorted from them (not recorded which). The source of these receptors is a man in his late teens or twenties who had mild COVID-19 (a few samples of this study predate the infection). Cell type and time point are not known.

This clonotype was picked up a small number of times. The V call is TRBV20-1, the J call TRBJ2-5; possible D gene TRBD2, 7 bases. In germline, CDR1 is DFQATT, CDR2 SNEGSKA (reference sequence). Trimming left V 6 bases short and J 5 bases short, with 13 bases between. This CDR3 contains 12 residues. The CDR3: CSAVRGGETQYF. The CDR3 nucleotides are TGCAGTGCCGTCAGGGGAGGGGAGACCCAGTACTTC.

This clonotype appeared many times. J is TRBJ1-3 and V is TRBV9; D not resolved. V shed 0 bases and J shed 4 bases, with 17 bases lying between them. Germline values: CDR1 SGDLS, CDR2 YYNGEE. This CDR3 has 17 residues. The CDR3 spells CASSVDGVTIGGNTIYF. The CDR3 nucleotides read TGTGCCAGCAGCGTAGATGGAGTGACTATTGGCGGAAACACCATATATTTT.

The table lists this clonotype with a few counts. The chain links TRBV2 to TRBJ2-1; D is uncertain. Trimming took off 3 bases at V and 8 bases at J, with 8 bases between the two ends. There are 12 residues in the CDR3. The germline V gene has CDR1 SNHLY and CDR2 FYNNEI. Here the CDR3 reads CASSDKWDEQFF. In nucleotides, the CDR3 is TGTGCCAGCAGTGACAAGTGGGATGAGCAGTTCTTC.

The genes are TRBV28 and TRBJ2-4; D ambiguous. The CDR3 is 16 amino acids. Germline V gene lookup returns CDR1 MDHEN and CDR2 SYDVKM. The V end lost 6 bases, the J end lost 0 bases, and 15 bases lay between the germline ends. The CDR3 sequence is CASSLPLSLAKNIQYF. CDR3 nucleotides: TGTGCCAGCAGCCTCCCACTCTCGTTAGCCAAAAACATTCAGTACTTC.

This clonotype was detected ten times or more. The J gene is TRBJ1-1, the V gene TRBV29-1; D unresolved. Trimming pared 7 bases from V and 0 bases from J, leaving 18 bases between. This CDR3 is 15 amino acids long. CDR1 is SQVTM, CDR2 ANQGSEA, per germline. The CDR3 protein is CSAMAGWAMNTEAFF. The CDR3 nucleotides are TGCAGCGCGATGGCGGGGTGGGCCATGAACACTGAAGCTTTCTTT.